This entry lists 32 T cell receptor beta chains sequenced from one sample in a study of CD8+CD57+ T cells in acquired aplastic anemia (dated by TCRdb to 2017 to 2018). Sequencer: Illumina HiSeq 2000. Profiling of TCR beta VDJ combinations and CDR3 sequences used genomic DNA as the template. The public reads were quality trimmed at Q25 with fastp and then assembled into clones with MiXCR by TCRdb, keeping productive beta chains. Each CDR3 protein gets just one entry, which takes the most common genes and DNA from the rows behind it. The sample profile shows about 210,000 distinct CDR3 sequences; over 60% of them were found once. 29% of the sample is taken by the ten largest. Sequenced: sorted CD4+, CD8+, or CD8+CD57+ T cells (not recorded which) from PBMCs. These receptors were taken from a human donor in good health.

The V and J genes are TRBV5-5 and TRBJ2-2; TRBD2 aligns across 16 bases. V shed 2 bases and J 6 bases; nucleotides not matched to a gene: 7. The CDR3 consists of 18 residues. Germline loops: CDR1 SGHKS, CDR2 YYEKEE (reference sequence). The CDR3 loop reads CASSLAVGTSGRAGELFF. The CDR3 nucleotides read TGTGCCAGCAGCTTAGCTGTGGGGACTAGCGGGAGGGCCGGGGAGCTGTTTTTT.

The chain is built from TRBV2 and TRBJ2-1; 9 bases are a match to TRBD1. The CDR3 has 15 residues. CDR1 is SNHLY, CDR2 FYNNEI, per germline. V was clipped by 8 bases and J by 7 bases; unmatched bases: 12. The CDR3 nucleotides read TGTGCCAGCTGCTACGGGGGACAGGGAACGAATGAGCAGTTCTTC. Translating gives CASCYGGQGTNEQFF.

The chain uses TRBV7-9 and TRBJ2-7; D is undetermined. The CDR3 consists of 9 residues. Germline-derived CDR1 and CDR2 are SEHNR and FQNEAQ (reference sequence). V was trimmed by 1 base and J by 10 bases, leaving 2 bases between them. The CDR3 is CASSLEQYF. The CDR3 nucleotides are TGTGCCAGCAGCTTAGAACAGTACTTC.

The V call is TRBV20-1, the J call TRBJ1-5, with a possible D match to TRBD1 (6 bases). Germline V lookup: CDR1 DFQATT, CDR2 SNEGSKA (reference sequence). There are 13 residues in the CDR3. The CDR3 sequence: CSVGHDPNQPQHF. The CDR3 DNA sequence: TGCAGCGTGGGACACGACCCCAATCAGCCCCAGCATTTT.

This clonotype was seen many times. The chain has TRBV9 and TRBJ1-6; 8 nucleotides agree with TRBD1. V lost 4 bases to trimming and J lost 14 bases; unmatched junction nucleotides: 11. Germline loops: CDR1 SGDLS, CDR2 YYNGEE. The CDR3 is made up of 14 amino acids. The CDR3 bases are TGTGCCAGCAGCCCCTATGGACAGGGAGACTCCCTCCACTTT. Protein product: CASSPYGQGDSLHF.

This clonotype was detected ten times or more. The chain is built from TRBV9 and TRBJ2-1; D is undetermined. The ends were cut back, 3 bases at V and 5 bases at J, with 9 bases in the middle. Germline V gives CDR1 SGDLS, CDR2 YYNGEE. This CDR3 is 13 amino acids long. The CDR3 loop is CASSAEMNNEQFF. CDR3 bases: TGTGCCAGCAGCGCGGAAATGAACAATGAGCAGTTCTTC.

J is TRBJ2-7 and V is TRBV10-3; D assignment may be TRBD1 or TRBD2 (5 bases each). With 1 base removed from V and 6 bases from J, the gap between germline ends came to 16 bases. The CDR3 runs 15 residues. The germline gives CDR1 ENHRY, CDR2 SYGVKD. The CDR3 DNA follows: TGTGCCATCAGTGAGTACGGGACCGGCCTAGGCGAGCAGTACTTC. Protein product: CAISEYGTGLGEQYF.

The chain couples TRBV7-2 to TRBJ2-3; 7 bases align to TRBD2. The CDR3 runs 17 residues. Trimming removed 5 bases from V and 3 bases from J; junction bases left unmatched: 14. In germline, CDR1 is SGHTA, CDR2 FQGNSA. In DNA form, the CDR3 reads TGTGCCAGCAGCGTTGATAAGGGCGGGGGAGTTACAGATACGCAGTATTTT. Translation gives CASSVDKGGGVTDTQYF.

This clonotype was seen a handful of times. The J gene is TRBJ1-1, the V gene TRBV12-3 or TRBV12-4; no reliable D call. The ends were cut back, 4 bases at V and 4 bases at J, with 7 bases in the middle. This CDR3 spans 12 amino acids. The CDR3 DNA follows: TGTGCCAGCAGTTCGCGGGGCACTGAAGCTTTCTTT. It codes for CASSSRGTEAFF.

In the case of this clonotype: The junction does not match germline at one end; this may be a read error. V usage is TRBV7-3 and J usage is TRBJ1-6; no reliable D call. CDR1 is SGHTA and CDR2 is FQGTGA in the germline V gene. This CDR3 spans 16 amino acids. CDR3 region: CASSLGPGTPNSPLHF. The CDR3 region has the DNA TGCGCCAGCAGCTTGGGTCCAGGTACTCCTAATTCACCCCTCCACTTT.

The CDR3, as DNA: TGTGCCAGCTCGAGCAACGGACGACCTTCCTTTTACGAGCAGTACTTC. Translation gives CASSSNGRPSFYEQYF. V usage is TRBV18 and J usage is TRBJ2-7; unclear D gene. There are 16 residues in the CDR3. The V gene lost 6 bases and the J gene lost 4 bases, with 22 bases spanning the gap. Germline lookup yields CDR1 KGHSH and CDR2 LQKENI.

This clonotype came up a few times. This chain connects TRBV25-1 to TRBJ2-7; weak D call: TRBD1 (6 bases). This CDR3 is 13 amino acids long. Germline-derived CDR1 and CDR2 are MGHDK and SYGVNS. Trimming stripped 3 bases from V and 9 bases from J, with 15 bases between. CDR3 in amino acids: CASSDVGQRGQYF. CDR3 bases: TGTGCCAGCAGTGACGTCGGACAGCGCGGGCAGTACTTC.

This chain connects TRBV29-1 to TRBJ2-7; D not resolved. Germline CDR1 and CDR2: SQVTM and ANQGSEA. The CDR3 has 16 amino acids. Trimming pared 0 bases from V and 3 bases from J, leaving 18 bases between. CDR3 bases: TGCAGCGTTGAAGATGCTGGGAAAAATGGGGACTACGAGCAGTACTTC. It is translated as CSVEDAGKNGDYEQYF.

CDR3 DNA sequence: TGTGCCAGCTGTCGACAGGGGGGGTACGAGCAGTACTTC. Protein sequence: CASCRQGGYEQYF. J is TRBJ2-7 and V is TRBV6-6; 9 nucleotides align to TRBD1. Germline V gene sequence: CDR1 MNHNY, CDR2 SVGAGI (reference sequence). After removal of 8 bases from V and 4 bases from J, the junction contained 6 bases not matched to a gene. This CDR3 spans 13 amino acids.

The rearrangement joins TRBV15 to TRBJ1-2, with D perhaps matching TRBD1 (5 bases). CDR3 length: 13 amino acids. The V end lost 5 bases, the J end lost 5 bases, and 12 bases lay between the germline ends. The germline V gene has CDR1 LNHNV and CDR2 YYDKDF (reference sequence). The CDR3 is CATSPGQGYGYTF. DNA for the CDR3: TGTGCCACCAGCCCTGGCCAGGGATATGGCTACACCTTC.

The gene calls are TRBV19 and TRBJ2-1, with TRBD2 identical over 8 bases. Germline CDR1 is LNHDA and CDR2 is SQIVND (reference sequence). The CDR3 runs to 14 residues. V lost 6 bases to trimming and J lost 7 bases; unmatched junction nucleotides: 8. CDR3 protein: CASSWASGSNEQFF. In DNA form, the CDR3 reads TGTGCCAGTAGCTGGGCGAGCGGGAGTAATGAGCAGTTCTTC.

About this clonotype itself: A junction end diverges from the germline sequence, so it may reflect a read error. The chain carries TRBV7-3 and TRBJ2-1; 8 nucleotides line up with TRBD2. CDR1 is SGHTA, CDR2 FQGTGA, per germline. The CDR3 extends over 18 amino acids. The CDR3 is CTSSSNSGVGGHYNEQFF. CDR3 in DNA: TGTACCAGCAGCTCTAATAGCGGGGTGGGGGGCCACTACAATGAGCAGTTCTTC.

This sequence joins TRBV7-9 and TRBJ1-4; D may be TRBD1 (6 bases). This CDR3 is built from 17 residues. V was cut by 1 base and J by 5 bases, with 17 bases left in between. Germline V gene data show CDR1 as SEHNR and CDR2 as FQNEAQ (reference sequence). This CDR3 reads CASSLDREISPNEKLFF. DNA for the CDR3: TGTGCCAGCAGCTTAGACAGGGAGATCAGCCCAAATGAAAAACTGTTTTTT.

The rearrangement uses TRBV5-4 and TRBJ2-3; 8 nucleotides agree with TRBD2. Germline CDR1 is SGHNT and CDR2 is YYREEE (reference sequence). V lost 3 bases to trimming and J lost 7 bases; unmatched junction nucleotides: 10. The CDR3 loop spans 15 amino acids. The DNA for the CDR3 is TGTGCCAGCAGCTCCGGGACTAGTGAGGGATATACGCAGTATTTT. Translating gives CASSSGTSEGYTQYF.

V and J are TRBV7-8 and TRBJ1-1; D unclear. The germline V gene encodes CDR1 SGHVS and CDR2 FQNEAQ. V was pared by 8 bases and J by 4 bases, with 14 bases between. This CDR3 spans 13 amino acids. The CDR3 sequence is CASGLKPGTEAFF. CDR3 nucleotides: TGTGCCAGCGGATTAAAACCGGGCACTGAAGCTTTCTTT.

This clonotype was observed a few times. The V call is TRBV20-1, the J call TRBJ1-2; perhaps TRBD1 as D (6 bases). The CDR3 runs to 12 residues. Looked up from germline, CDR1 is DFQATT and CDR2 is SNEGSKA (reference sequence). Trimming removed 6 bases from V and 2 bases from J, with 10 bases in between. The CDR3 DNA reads TGCAGTGCGAGGGACACCAACTATGGCTACACCTTC. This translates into CSARDTNYGYTF.

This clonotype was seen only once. CDR3 DNA: TGTGCCAGCAGTGCATCCAGGGGGACAGGGGGCTCTGGGGCCAACGTCCTGACTTTC. Its translation: CASSASRGTGGSGANVLTF. The chain is built from TRBV25-1 and TRBJ2-6; TRBD1 matches at 11 bases. CDR3 size: 19 residues. J was trimmed by 0 bases and V by 4 bases; bases with no gene match: 8. Germline CDR1 and CDR2: MGHDK and SYGVNS.

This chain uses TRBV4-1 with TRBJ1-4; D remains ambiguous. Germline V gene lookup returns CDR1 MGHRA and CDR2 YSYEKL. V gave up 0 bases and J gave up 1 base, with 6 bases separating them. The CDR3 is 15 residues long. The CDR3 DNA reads TGCGCCAGCAGCCAAGAACGTATAACTAATGAAAAACTGTTTTTT. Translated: CASSQERITNEKLFF.

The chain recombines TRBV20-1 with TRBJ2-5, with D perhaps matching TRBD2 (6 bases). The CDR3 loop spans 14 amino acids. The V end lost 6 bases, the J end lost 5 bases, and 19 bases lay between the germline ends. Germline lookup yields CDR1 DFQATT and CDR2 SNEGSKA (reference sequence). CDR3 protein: CSAPRLARRETQYF. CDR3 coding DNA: TGCAGTGCCCCTCGGCTAGCGAGAAGGGAGACCCAGTACTTC.

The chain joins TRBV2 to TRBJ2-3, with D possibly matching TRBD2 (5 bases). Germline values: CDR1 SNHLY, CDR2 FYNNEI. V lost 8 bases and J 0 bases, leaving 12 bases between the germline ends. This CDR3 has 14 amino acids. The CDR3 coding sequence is TGTGCCAGCGAGGGCGGAACTAGCACAGATACGCAGTATTTT. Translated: CASEGGTSTDTQYF.

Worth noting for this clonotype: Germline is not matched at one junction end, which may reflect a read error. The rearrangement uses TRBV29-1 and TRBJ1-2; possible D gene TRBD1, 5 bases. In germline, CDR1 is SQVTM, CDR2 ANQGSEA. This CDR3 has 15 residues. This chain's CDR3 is CSVENWQGADYGYTF. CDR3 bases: TGCAGCGTTGAAAATTGGCAGGGTGCTGACTATGGCTACACATTC.

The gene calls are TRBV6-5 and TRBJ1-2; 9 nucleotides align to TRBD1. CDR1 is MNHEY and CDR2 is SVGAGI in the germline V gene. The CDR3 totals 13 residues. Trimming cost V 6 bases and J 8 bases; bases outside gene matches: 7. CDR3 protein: CASSLTTGGGYTF. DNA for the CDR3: TGTGCCAGCAGCCTAACTACAGGGGGCGGCTACACCTTC.

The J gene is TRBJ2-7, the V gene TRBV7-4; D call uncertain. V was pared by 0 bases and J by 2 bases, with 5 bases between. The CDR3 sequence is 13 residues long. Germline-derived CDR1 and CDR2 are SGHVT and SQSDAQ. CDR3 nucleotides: TGTGCCAGCAGCTTAGCTCACCCCTACGAGCAGTACTTC. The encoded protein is CASSLAHPYEQYF.

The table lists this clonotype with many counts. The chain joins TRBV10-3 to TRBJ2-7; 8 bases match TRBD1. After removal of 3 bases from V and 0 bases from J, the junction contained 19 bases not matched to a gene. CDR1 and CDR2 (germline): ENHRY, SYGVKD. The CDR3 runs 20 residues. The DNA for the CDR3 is TGTGCCATCAGTGACCCCGCAGGGGGCTCCAACCTCGCATCCTCCTACGAGCAGTACTTC. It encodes CAISDPAGGSNLASSYEQYF.

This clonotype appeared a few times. In DNA form, the CDR3 reads TGTGCCATCAGTCCGGGAGGAGGCGGCAATCAGCCCCAGCATTTT. This codes for CAISPGGGGNQPQHF. The chain joins TRBV10-3 to TRBJ1-5; D not resolved. The CDR3 totals 15 residues. Germline CDR1 and CDR2: ENHRY and SYGVKD. V was trimmed by 5 bases and J by 2 bases, leaving 13 bases between them.

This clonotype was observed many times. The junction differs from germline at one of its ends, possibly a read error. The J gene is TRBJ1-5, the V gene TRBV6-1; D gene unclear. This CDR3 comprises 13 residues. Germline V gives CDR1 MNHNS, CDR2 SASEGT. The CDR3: CASLPGSSQPQHF. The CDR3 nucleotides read TGTGCCAGCTTGCCAGGTAGCAGTCAGCCCCAGCATTTT.

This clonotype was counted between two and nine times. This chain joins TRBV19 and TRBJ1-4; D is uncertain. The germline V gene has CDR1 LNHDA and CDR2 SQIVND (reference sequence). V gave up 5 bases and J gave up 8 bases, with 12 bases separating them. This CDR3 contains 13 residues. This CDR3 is CASSLLIDEKLFF. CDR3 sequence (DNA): TGTGCCAGTAGTCTCCTCATTGACGAAAAACTGTTTTTT.